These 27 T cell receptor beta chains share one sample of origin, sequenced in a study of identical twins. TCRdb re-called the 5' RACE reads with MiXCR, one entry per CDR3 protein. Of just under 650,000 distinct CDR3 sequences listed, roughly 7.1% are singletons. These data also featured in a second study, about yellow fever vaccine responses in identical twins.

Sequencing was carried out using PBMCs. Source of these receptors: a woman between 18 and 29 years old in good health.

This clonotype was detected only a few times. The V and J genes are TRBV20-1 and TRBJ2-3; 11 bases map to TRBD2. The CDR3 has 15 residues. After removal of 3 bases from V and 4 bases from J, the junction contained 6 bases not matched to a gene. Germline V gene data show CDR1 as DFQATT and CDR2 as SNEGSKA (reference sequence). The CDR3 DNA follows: TGCAGTGCTAGTTCACTAGCGGGAGTGGCAGATACGCAGTATTTT. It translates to CSASSLAGVADTQYF.

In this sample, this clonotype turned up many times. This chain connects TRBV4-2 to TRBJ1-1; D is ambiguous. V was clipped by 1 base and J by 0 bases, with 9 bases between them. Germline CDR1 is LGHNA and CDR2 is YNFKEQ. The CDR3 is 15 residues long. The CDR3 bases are TGTGCCAGCAGCCAAGGGGCTACAGTGAACACTGAAGCTTTCTTT. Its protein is CASSQGATVNTEAFF.

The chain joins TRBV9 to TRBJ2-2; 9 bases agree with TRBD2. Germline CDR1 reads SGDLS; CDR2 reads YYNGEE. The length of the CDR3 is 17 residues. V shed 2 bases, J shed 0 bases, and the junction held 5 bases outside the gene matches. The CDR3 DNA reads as TGTGCCAGCAGCGTCGCAGGACTAGCGACGAACACCGGGGAGCTGTTTTTT. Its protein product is CASSVAGLATNTGELFF.

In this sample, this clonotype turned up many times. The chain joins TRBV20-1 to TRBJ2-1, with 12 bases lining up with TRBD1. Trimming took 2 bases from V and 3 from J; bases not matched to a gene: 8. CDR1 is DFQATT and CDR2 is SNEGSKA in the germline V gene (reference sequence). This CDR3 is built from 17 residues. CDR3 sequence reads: CSARIPGQGAFYNEQFF. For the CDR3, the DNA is TGCAGTGCTAGAATCCCGGGACAGGGGGCATTCTACAATGAGCAGTTCTTC.

In nucleotides, the CDR3 is TGTGCCAGCAGTTATGGGGAGCAGTACTTC. It translates to CASSYGEQYF. The chain has TRBV28 and TRBJ2-7; unclear D gene. The length of the CDR3 is 10 residues. Germline lookup yields CDR1 MDHEN and CDR2 SYDVKM. Trimming shortened V by 4 bases and J by 7 bases, and 5 bases separated the two germline ends.

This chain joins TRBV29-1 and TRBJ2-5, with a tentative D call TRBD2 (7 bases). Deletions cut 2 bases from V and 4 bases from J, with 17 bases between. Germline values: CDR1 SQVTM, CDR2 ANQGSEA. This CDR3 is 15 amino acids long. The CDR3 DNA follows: TGCAGCGTTGAACGAAATCGGGGGGCCGGAGAGACCCAGTACTTC. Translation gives CSVERNRGAGETQYF.

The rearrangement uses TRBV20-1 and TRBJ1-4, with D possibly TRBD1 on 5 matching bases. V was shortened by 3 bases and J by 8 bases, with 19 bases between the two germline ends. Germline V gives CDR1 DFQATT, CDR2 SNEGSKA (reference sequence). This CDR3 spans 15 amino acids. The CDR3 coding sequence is TGCAGTGCTAGGACTGGACGGACACTGGAAGAAAAACTGTTTTTT. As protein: CSARTGRTLEEKLFF.

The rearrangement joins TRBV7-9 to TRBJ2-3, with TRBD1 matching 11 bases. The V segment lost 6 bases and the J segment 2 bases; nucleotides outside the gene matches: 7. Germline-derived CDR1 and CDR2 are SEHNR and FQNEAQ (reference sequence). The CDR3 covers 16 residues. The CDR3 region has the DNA TGTGCCAGCAGGAGGACAGGGGGCTATTTCACAGATACGCAGTATTTT. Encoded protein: CASRRTGGYFTDTQYF. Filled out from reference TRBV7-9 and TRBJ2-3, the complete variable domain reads DTGVSQNPRHKITKRGQNVTFRCDPISEHNRLYWYRQTLGQGPEFLTYFQNEAQLEKSRLLSDRFSAERPKGSFSTLEIQRTEQGDSAMYLCASRRTGGYFTDTQYFGPGTRLTVL.

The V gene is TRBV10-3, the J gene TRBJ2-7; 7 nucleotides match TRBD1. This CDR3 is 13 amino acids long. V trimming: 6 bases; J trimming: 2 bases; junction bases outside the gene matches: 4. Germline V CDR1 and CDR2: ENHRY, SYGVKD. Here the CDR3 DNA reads TGTGCCATCAGCGAGGACAGGACCTACGAGCAGTACGTC. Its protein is CAISEDRTYEQYV.

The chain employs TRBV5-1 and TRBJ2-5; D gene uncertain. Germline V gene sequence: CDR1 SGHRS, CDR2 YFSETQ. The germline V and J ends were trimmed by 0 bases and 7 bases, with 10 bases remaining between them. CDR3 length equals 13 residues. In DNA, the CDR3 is TGCGCCAGCAGCTTGGACCAAACGGGGACCCAGTACTTC. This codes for CASSLDQTGTQYF.

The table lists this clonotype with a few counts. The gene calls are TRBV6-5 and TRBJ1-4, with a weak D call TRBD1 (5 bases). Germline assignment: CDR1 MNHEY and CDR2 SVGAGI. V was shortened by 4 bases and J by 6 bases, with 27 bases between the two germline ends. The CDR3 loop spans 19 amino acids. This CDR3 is CASSSSPFLGGGFYEKLFF. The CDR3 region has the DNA TGTGCCAGCAGTTCGTCCCCCTTTTTGGGGGGAGGGTTTTATGAAAAACTGTTTTTT.

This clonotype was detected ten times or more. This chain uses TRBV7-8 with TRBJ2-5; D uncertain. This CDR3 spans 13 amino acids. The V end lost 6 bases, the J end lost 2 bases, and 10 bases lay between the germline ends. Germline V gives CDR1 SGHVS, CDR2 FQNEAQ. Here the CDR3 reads CASRGRVQETQYF. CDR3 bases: TGTGCCAGCAGGGGTAGGGTTCAAGAGACCCAGTACTTC.

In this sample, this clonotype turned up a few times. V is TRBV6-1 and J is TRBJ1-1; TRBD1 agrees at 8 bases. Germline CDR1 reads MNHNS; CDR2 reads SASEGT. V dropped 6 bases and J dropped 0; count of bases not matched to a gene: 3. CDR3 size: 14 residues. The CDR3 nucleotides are TGTGCCAGCAGACGACAGGGGTTGAACACTGAAGCTTTCTTT. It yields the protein CASRRQGLNTEAFF.

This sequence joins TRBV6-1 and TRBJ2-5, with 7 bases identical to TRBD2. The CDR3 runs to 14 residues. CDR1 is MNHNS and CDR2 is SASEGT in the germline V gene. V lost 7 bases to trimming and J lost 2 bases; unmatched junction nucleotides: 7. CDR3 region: CASTVGGRQETQYF. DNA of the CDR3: TGTGCCAGCACGGTGGGAGGGAGACAAGAGACCCAGTACTTC.

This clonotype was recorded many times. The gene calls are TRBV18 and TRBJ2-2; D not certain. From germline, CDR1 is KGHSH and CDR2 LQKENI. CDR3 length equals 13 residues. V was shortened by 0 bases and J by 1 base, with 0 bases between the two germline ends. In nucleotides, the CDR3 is TGTGCCAGCTCACCACCGAACACCGGGGAGCTGTTTTTT. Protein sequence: CASSPPNTGELFF. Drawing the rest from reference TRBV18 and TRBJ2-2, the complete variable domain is NAGVMQNPRHLVRRRGQEARLRCSPMKGHSHVYWYRQLPEEGLKFMVYLQKENIIDESGMPKERFSAEFPKEGPSILRIQQVVRGDSAAYFCASSPPNTGELFFGEGSRLTVL.

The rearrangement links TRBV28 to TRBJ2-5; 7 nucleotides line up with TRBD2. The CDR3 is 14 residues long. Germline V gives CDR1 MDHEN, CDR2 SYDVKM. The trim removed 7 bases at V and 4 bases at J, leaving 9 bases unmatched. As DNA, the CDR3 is TGTGCCAGCAAGTTGGGGAGGGAGATAGAGACCCAGTACTTC. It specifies CASKLGREIETQYF.

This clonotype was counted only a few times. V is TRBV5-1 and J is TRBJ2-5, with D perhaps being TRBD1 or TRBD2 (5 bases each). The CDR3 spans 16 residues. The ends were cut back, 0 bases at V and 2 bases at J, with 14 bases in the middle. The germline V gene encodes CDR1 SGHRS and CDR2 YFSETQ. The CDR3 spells CASSLGQRTAQETQYF. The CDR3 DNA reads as TGCGCCAGCAGCTTGGGACAGAGGACTGCGCAAGAGACCCAGTACTTC.

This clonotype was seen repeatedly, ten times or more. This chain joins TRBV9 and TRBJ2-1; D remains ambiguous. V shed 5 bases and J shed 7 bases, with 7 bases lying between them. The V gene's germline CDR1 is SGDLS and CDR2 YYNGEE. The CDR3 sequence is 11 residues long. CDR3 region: CASSVSNEQFF. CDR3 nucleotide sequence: TGTGCCAGCAGTGTATCGAATGAGCAGTTCTTC.

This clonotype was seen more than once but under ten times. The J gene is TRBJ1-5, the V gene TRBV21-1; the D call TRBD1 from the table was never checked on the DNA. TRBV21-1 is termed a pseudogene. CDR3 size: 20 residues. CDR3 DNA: TGTGCCAGCAGCATAAAGGGGGACACGGAATGCTACAATCGCAATCAGCCCCAGCATTTT. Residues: CASSIKGDTECYNRNQPQHF.

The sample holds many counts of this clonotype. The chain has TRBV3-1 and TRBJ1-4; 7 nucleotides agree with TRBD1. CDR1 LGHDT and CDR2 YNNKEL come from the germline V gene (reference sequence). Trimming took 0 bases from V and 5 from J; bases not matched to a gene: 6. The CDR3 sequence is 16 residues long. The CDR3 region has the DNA TGTGCCAGCAGCCAAGACTGGGGACAGAGGAATGAAAAACTGTTTTTT. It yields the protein CASSQDWGQRNEKLFF.

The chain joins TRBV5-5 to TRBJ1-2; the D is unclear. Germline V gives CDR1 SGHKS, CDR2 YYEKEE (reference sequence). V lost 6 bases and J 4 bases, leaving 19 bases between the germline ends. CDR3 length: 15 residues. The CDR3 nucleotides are TGTGCCAGCAACACGCAGACAACCGCAACCTATGGCTACACCTTC. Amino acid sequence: CASNTQTTATYGYTF. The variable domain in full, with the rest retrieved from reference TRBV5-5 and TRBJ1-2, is DAGVTQSPTHLIKTRGQQVTLRCSPISGHKSVSWYQQVLGQGPQFIFQYYEKEERGRGNFPDRFSARQFPNYSSELNVNALLLGDSALYLCASNTQTTATYGYTFGSGTRLTVV.

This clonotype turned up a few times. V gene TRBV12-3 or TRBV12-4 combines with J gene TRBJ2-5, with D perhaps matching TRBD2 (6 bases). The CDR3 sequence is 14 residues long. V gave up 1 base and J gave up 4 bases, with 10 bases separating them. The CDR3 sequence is CASSLDGRIETQYF. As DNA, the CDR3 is TGTGCCAGCAGTTTAGACGGGAGAATAGAGACCCAGTACTTC.

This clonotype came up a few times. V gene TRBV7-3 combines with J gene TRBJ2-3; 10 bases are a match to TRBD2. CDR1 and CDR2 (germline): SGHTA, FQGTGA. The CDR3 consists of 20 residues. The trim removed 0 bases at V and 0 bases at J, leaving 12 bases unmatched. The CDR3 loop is CASSLTARALAGTSTDTQYF. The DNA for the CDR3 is TGTGCCAGCAGCTTAACGGCCCGAGCACTAGCGGGGACTAGCACAGATACGCAGTATTTT.

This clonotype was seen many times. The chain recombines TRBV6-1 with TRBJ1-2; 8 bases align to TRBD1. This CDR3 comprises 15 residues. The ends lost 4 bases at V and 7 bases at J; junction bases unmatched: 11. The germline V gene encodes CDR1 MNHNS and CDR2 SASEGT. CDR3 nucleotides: TGTGCCAGCAGTGTGGGGCAGGGGGCATTGGGTGGCTACACCTTC. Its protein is CASSVGQGALGGYTF.

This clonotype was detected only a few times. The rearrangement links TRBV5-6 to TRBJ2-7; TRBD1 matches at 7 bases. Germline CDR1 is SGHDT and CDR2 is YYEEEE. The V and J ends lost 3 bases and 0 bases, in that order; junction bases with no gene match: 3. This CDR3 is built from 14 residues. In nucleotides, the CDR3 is TGTGCCAGCAGCTGGGGACAGAGCTCCTACGAGCAGTACTTC. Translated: CASSWGQSSYEQYF.

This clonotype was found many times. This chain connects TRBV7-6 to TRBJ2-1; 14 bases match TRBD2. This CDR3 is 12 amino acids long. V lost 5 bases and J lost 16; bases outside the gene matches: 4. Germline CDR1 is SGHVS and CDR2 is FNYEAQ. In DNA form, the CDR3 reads TGTGCCAGCAGCACGACTAGCGGGGGGGCATTCTTC. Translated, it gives CASSTTSGGAFF.

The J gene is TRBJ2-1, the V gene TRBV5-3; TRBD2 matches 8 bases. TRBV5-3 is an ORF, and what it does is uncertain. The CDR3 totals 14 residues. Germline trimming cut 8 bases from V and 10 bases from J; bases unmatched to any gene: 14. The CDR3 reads CASGSGLAGGEQFF. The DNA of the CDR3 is TGTGCCAGCGGCTCTGGACTCGCGGGAGGCGAGCAGTTCTTC.